The T cell receptor (beta chain) described here comes from a study of shared clonotypes between healthy human individuals. Turning to this clone: Its antigen remains unknown. The sample holds other DNA sequences that translate to the same CDR3.

Here immunoSEQ multiplex PCR was the method, and the copy in TCRdb shows in-frame clones only, minus some. The sample shows roughly 1.5 million clones, 95% to 99% of them seen only once. Trimming removed 4 bases from V and 5 bases from J, with 8 bases in between. The CDR3 spans 12 residues. Germline V gives CDR1 LNHDA, CDR2 SQIVND (reference sequence). Whole-study results and caveats: Clonotypes which were not shared had lower generation probabilities than clonotypes that all four donors shared.

This clonotype was obtained from a man aged 30 to 45 in good health. V is TRBV19 and J is TRBJ1-2; D gene unclear. Sequences were obtained from naive CD4+ T cells sorted from blood. The subset is: CD45RA+ positively selected. In nucleotides, the CDR3 is TGTGCCAGTAGTACCCGGGAGTATGGCTACACCTTC. It yields the protein CASSTREYGYTF.